Shown below are 8 T cell receptor beta chains from a single sample sequenced in a study of T cell repertoires in cytomegalovirus infection. From the reads, TCRdb called clonotypes with MiXCR, one entry per CDR3 protein. The data contain roughly 800,000 distinct CDR3 sequences, just under 30% of them singletons. The antigens these receptors bind are not known. Source: cultured CD8+ T cells from PBMCs, taken from culture after CMV antigen stimulation. These receptors were taken from a human donor in good health (CMV status not recorded). Some clones in this sample may be carry-over from other donors' samples.

The rearrangement uses TRBV28 and TRBJ2-5; D perhaps matches TRBD2 (7 bases). V lost 2 bases to trimming and J lost 5 bases, with 15 bases between them. This CDR3 has 15 amino acids. Germline CDR1 reads MDHEN; CDR2 reads SYDVKM. The CDR3 nucleotides read TGTGCCAGCAGTTTAAGAGGGGGGGGGAGGGAGACCCAGTACTTC. Translating gives CASSLRGGGRETQYF.

In this sample, this clonotype turned up a few times. This chain uses TRBV7-6 with TRBJ2-1; TRBD2 matches at 12 bases. The trim removed 1 base at V and 7 bases at J, leaving 5 bases unmatched. The CDR3 covers 16 residues. From germline, CDR1 is SGHVS and CDR2 FNYEAQ. The CDR3 protein is CASSLELAGGGNEQFF. In DNA, the CDR3 is TGTGCCAGCAGCTTAGAACTAGCGGGGGGTGGTAATGAGCAGTTCTTC.

This clonotype showed up just a few times. J is TRBJ2-2 and V is TRBV27, with 8 bases matching TRBD1. The J segment lost 5 bases and the V segment lost 1 base, leaving 9 bases of the junction unmatched. CDR1 and CDR2 (germline): MNHEY, SMNVEV (reference sequence). The CDR3 is made up of 17 amino acids. CDR3 sequence reads: CASSLWGEQGVTGELFF. Written as DNA, the CDR3 is TGTGCCAGCAGTTTATGGGGGGAACAGGGGGTGACCGGGGAGCTGTTTTTT.

This clonotype has at least ten counts. V and J are TRBV7-8 and TRBJ2-1, with 11 positions matching TRBD1. The CDR3 covers 16 residues. CDR1 and CDR2 (germline): SGHVS, FQNEAQ. Germline trimming cut 3 bases from V and 8 bases from J; bases unmatched to any gene: 9. The CDR3 loop reads CASSLYLGDRGDEQFF. CDR3 coding DNA: TGTGCCAGCAGCTTGTACCTCGGGGACAGGGGGGATGAGCAGTTCTTC.

This clonotype was found a few times. V and J are TRBV27 and TRBJ2-1; 9 nucleotides align to TRBD1. Losses at the gene ends were 6 bases for V and 8 bases for J; bases not matched to a gene: 2. Germline CDR1 MNHEY, CDR2 SMNVEV (reference sequence). The CDR3 loop spans 12 amino acids. The CDR3, as DNA: TGTGCCAGCAGAACAGGGGGCGATGAGCAGTTCTTC. It codes for CASRTGGDEQFF.

This clonotype was seen a few times. Here the CDR3 reads CASSPGSPARNYGYTF. The CDR3 coding sequence is TGCGCCAGCAGCCCGGGGTCTCCGGCCAGGAACTATGGCTACACCTTC. The V call is TRBV5-1, the J call TRBJ1-2; no clear D gene. V dropped 4 bases and J dropped 2 bases, with 18 bases sitting between them. There are 16 residues in the CDR3. In germline, CDR1 is SGHRS, CDR2 YFSETQ.

The chain employs TRBV6-6 and TRBJ1-5; tentative D call: TRBD1 (6 bases). V was pared by 10 bases and J by 0 bases, with 16 bases between. This CDR3 is 15 amino acids long. The V gene's germline CDR1 is MNHNY and CDR2 SVGAGI (reference sequence). The CDR3 nucleotides read TGTGCCACCTTTCGGGACATCCTTAGCAATCAGCCCCAGCATTTT. It translates to CATFRDILSNQPQHF.

This clonotype came up many times. The rearrangement uses TRBV7-8 and TRBJ1-1, with TRBD1 as a possible D gene (5 bases). The germline gives CDR1 SGHVS, CDR2 FQNEAQ. V was trimmed by 3 bases and J by 3 bases, leaving 11 bases between them. The CDR3 has 14 amino acids. CDR3 sequence: CASSFRELYTEAFF. The CDR3 DNA sequence: TGTGCCAGCAGCTTCAGGGAATTGTACACTGAAGCTTTCTTT.